The next 19 T cell receptor beta chains were all read from a single sample in a study of CD8+ T cells in alopecia areata. The sorting of pooled cutaneous lymph node cells relied on CD4, CD8alpha, NKG2D, NKG2ACE and other markers. RNA extraction and reverse transcription yielded cDNA as sequencing template. TCRdb keeps only in-frame clones here, not all; method: immunoSEQ multiplex PCR. Sampling found 270,000 or so clones, none seen once. Sequencing was done on a sample of CD4+ T cells sorted from a lymph node. The receptors were gathered from a C3H/HeJ mouse with alopecia areata. The mouse strain carries the MHC haplotype H2-k.

This clone was seen a few times. Germline and genes: mouse. The CDR3 is cut off 4 residues early in the read; its end comes from the germline J gene. The rearrangement joins TRBV13-1 to TRBJ2-1; 7 bases match TRBD2. Germline V gene lookup returns CDR1 NSHNY and CDR2 SYGAGN. There are 14 residues in the CDR3. With 4 bases clipped from V and 1 base from J, the junction kept 2 bases outside the gene matches. Incomplete CDR3 DNA: TGTGCCAGCAGTCGTGGGGGGAACTATGCT. It specifies CASSRGGNYA. The whole CDR3 region reads CASSRGGNYAEQFF.

Of note for this clone: A much larger clone differs by one base, so this may be a read error. The listed genes are named as in mouse. The observed sequence ends 4 residues before the CDR3 terminus, with the missing tail filled in from the germline J gene. Different DNA sequences within this sample yield the same CDR3. The V gene is TRBV13-1, the J gene TRBJ2-1; 7 bases are shared with TRBD1. This CDR3 contains 14 residues. V shed 3 bases and J 1 base; nucleotides not matched to a gene: 1. CDR1 is NSHNY and CDR2 is SYGAGN in the germline V gene. CDR3 sequence: CASSVGQNYAEQFF. The part of the CDR3 DNA that was read is TGTGCCAGCAGTGTGGGACAGAACTATGCT.

As for this clone: Mouse gene names and germline throughout. The CDR3 goes on 4 residues after the read ends, and that part is filled in from the germline J gene. The gene calls are TRBV1 and TRBJ2-7; D unresolved. Per the germline V gene, CDR1 is NSQYPW and CDR2 is LRSPGD (reference sequence). CDR3 length: 11 residues. Partial CDR3 DNA: TGCACCTGCAGAAACATCGAT. It translates to CTCRNID. The full CDR3 protein is CTCRNIDEQYF.

This clone was counted at least ten times. These gene names are mouse names. The read comes to an end 4 residues before the CDR3 does, leaving the germline J gene to fill in the end. The identical CDR3 is also encoded by other nucleotide sequences in the sample. This chain uses TRBV12-1 with TRBJ1-2; D possibly corresponds to TRBD1 (6 bases). Germline V lookup: CDR1 SGHSN, CDR2 HYEKVE. This CDR3 comprises 14 residues. The V and J ends lost 2 bases and 0 bases respectively, with 9 bases between them. The sequenced part of the CDR3 DNA is TGTGCCAGCTCTCGGGACATAGCAAACTCC. It is translated as CASSRDIANS. The entire CDR3 protein reads CASSRDIANSDYTF.

In the case of this clone: Gene names are mouse gene names. The read comes to an end 4 residues before the CDR3 does, leaving the germline J gene to fill in the end. The rearrangement joins TRBV15 to TRBJ1-1; D is perhaps TRBD1 (6 bases). Germline CDR1 reads SGHND; CDR2 reads FRSKSL. CDR3 length: 12 amino acids. V was shortened by 10 bases and J by 1 base, with 10 bases between the two germline ends. CDR3 sequence: CAIRDKNTEVFF. The sequenced part of the CDR3 DNA is TGTGCCATCCGGGACAAAAACACA.

About this clone itself: Mouse germline and gene names are used. The CDR3 extends 4 residues past the end of the read, so its final part is completed from the germline J gene. V usage is TRBV13-1 and J usage is TRBJ2-5; 13 nucleotides line up with TRBD2. The CDR3 has 16 amino acids. Unmatched junction bases numbered 6, after V lost 7 bases and J lost 1 base. CDR1 and CDR2 (germline): NSHNY, SYGAGN. CDR3 DNA, as far as it was read: TGTGCCAGCGGGGACTGGGGGGGAAGAGACCAAGAC. Translation gives CASGDWGGRDQD. The entire CDR3 sequence reads CASGDWGGRDQDTQYF.

This clone has more than one count but fewer than ten. Germline and genes: mouse. The sequenced fragment ends 4 residues before the CDR3 boundary, so the rest is inferred from the germline J gene. The chain uses TRBV13-2 and TRBJ2-3; 10 bases map to TRBD1. With V trimmed by 3 bases and J by 4 bases, 5 bases remained unmatched. The CDR3 is made up of 15 amino acids. The germline gives CDR1 NNHNN, CDR2 SYGAGS (reference sequence). The CDR3 is CASGGPGQGTETLYF. The sequenced part of the CDR3 DNA is TGTGCCAGCGGTGGCCCGGGACAGGGGACAGAA.

This clone was counted a few times. Gene names and germline match the mouse. The read terminates 4 residues before the CDR3 end, so the remaining end is supplied by the germline J gene. This rearrangement joins TRBV31 to TRBJ2-3; possibly TRBD1 for D (5 bases). Germline V gene data show CDR1 as GKSSPN and CDR2 as SITVG. The CDR3 has 15 amino acids. Trimming cost V 2 bases and J 0 bases, with 12 bases left between them. The CDR3 sequence: CAWSSRQGSAETLYF. The DNA read from the CDR3 is TGTGCCTGGAGTTCCCGCCAGGGTAGTGCAGAA.

This clone was seen a handful of times. Gene names refer to mouse genes. The read gets to within 4 residues of the CDR3 end, and the germline J gene fills in the rest. V usage is TRBV14 and J usage is TRBJ2-4; 8 bases are shared with TRBD1. Germline V gene data show CDR1 as SGHDT and CDR2 as FRDEAV. This CDR3 has 15 residues. Incomplete CDR3 DNA: TGTGCCAGCAGGCATGGGGCAGGGGGCCAGAAC. Protein sequence: CASRHGAGGQN. The CDR3 in full is CASRHGAGGQNTLYF.

A note on this clone: Germline and genes here are mouse. The DNA ends 4 residues before the CDR3 does, and the rest of the CDR3 is filled in from the germline J gene. The chain links TRBV1 to TRBJ2-3; D possibly corresponds to TRBD2 (5 bases). Trimming took off 3 bases at V and 0 bases at J, with 10 bases between the two ends. The germline V gene encodes CDR1 NSQYPW and CDR2 LRSPGD (reference sequence). This CDR3 is built from 15 residues. The DNA read from the CDR3 is TGCACCTGCAGTGCTCAACTGGCTAGTGCAGAA. Translating gives CTCSAQLASAE. The CDR3 as a whole reads CTCSAQLASAETLYF.

Remarks on this clone: Mouse gene names apply. The read ends 4 residues early relative to the CDR3; the germline J gene fills the gap. J is TRBJ1-1 and V is TRBV5; 7 bases align to TRBD1. CDR1 and CDR2 (germline): LGHNA, YNLKQL (reference sequence). The CDR3 has 15 residues. V gave up 6 bases and J gave up 0 bases; unmatched junction bases: 7. CDR3 DNA (partial): TGTGCCAGCAGTCCCCACCAGGGGGCAAACACA. It specifies CASSPHQGANT. The whole CDR3 sequence is CASSPHQGANTEVFF.

On this clone itself: Mouse germline and gene names are used. The read is 4 residues too short to cover the CDR3 end, so that end is filled in from the germline J gene. The chain has TRBV13-2 and TRBJ2-4; maybe TRBD2 (7 bases). There are 17 residues in the CDR3. Trimming cost V 0 bases and J 0 bases, with 14 bases left between them. Germline V gives CDR1 NNHNN, CDR2 SYGAGS (reference sequence). CDR3 sequence reads: CASGDARLGASQNTLYF. Incomplete CDR3 DNA: TGTGCCAGCGGTGATGCCCGCCTGGGGGCTAGTCAAAAC.

A note on this clone: Genes and germline come from the mouse. The observed sequence ends 4 residues before the CDR3 terminus, with the missing tail filled in from the germline J gene. Different DNA sequences within this sample yield the same CDR3. The rearrangement links TRBV1 to TRBJ2-5, with 9 nucleotides matching TRBD1. V dropped 3 bases and J dropped 2; count of bases not matched to a gene: 3. In germline, CDR1 is NSQYPW, CDR2 LRSPGD (reference sequence). The CDR3 runs to 15 residues. CDR3 sequence reads: CTCSAPGQGQDTQYF. The CDR3 DNA, read in part, is TGCACCTGCAGTGCCCCGGGACAGGGCCAAGAC.

As for this clone: Germline and genes here are mouse. Within the sample, other DNA sequences also encode this same CDR3. The CDR3 protein is CTCSALGGDAEQFF. The CDR3 bases that were read are TGCACCTGCAGTGCACTGGGGGGTGACGCT. The rearrangement uses TRBV1 and TRBJ2-1, with 8 bases lining up with TRBD2. The CDR3 end falls 4 residues outside the read, so it is completed with the germline J gene. CDR3 size: 14 residues. Germline V CDR1 and CDR2: NSQYPW, LRSPGD (reference sequence).

In this sample, this clone turned up a few times. Germline and genes: mouse. The CDR3 extends 4 residues past the end of the read, so its final part is completed from the germline J gene. The same CDR3 arises from other DNA sequences in this sample as well. The chain links TRBV19 to TRBJ2-3; D possibly corresponds to TRBD1 (7 bases). Trimming took off 4 bases at V and 0 bases at J, with 12 bases between the two ends. The CDR3 runs to 15 residues. Germline V gene data show CDR1 as FNHDT and CDR2 as SITEND (reference sequence). The sequenced CDR3 bases are TGTGCCAGCAGTCAGACAGGGACTAGTGCAGAA. It is translated as CASSQTGTSAE. The CDR3 in full is CASSQTGTSAETLYF.

Many counts were recorded for this clone. The genes are named according to mouse. CDR3 bases read: TGCACCTGCAGTGCTTCGACTGGGGGGGCGATGGCT. It encodes CTCSASTGGAMA. The whole CDR3 is CTCSASTGGAMAEQFF. V and J are TRBV1 and TRBJ2-1; 12 positions agree with TRBD2. The read stops 4 residues short of the end of the CDR3; the missing end is completed from the germline J gene. The V gene's germline CDR1 is NSQYPW and CDR2 LRSPGD (reference sequence). The CDR3 covers 16 residues.

This clone has a handful of counts. The genes and germline here are from mouse. From the germline J gene comes the end of the CDR3, since the read stops 4 residues before it. The chain joins TRBV31 to TRBJ1-2; TRBD1 matches at 9 bases. J lost 0 bases, V lost 3 bases, and 2 bases had no gene match. Germline CDR1 reads GKSSPN; CDR2 reads SITVG. This CDR3 region has 14 residues. Incomplete CDR3 DNA: TGTGCCTGGAGAGACAGGGGGTCAAACTCC. Protein: CAWRDRGSNS. The CDR3 reads in full as CAWRDRGSNSDYTF.

This clone has only a few counts. The gene names here belong to mouse. Read sequence stops 4 residues before the CDR3 end, and the germline J gene provides the missing end. Distinct nucleotide sequences in the sample also encode this CDR3. The rearrangement links TRBV1 to TRBJ2-2; TRBD1 agrees at 7 bases. There are 15 residues in the CDR3. CDR1 is NSQYPW, CDR2 LRSPGD, per germline (reference sequence). The trim removed 4 bases at V and 0 bases at J, leaving 2 bases unmatched. CDR3 loop: CTCSGQGTNTGQLYF. The sequenced part of the CDR3 DNA is TGCACCTGCAGTGGACAGGGTACAAACACCGGG. The variable domain in full, completed from reference TRBV1 and TRBJ2-2, reads VTLLEQNPRWRLVPRGQAVNLRCILKNSQYPWMSWYQQDLQKQLQWLFTLRSPGDKEVKSLPGADYLATRVTDTELRLQVANMSQGRTLYCTCSGQGTNTGQLYFGEGSKLTVL.

The table lists this clone with many counts. Given a much more abundant clone one base away, this may be a read error. The gene names here belong to mouse. The read finishes 4 residues shy of the CDR3 end, and the germline J gene is used to complete it. This same CDR3 is encoded by further DNA sequences in the sample. J is TRBJ1-2 and V is TRBV13-1; D gene ambiguous. Between the trimmed V and J ends, which lost 3 bases and 0 bases, there was a span of 6 bases. The CDR3 extends over 13 amino acids. Per the germline V gene, CDR1 is NSHNY and CDR2 is SYGAGN. The covered CDR3 bases are TGTGCCAGCAGTGGTCAGGCAAACTCC. It yields the protein CASSGQANS. The full CDR3 reads CASSGQANSDYTF.